A selection of T cell receptor beta chains follows, all from one sample in a study of blood T cell repertoires in COVID-19. Sequencing used immunoSEQ multiplex PCR; TCRdb keeps in-frame clones, though not all of them. This sample has 150,000 to 180,000 clones, with 65% to 90% found just once. Sequencing was carried out using peripheral blood. The receptor set was obtained from a woman in her sixties or seventies with COVID-19, enrolled during active disease. Each CDR3 is given with its conserved first and last residue. A D gene is named only where the DNA matches it firmly. Size tells how often a clone was seen (once, few, many) or the class of an expanded clone, and some rows leave it out.

d_call j_call v_call clone_size cdr3_nt cdr3_aa
NA TRBJ2-3 TRBV27 NA TGTGCCAGCACCTACCTCCCTATGTCTAGCGCCAGCACAGATACGCAGTATTTT CASTYLPMSSASTDTQYF
TRBD1 TRBJ1-3 TRBV6-5 once TGTGCCAGCAGCCGGACAGGGACTGGAAACACCATATATTTT CASSRTGTGNTIYF
TRBD1 TRBJ1-5 TRBV9 NA TGTGCCAGCAGCGTGACAGGGGGCAATCAGCCCCAGCATTTT CASSVTGGNQPQHF
NA TRBJ2-6 TRBV7-2 NA TGTGCCAGCAGCCAACCGGGACACGGTGCGCCAGGGGCCAACGTCCTGACTTTC CASSQPGHGAPGANVLTF
TRBD1 TRBJ2-7 TRBV7-2 NA TGTGCCAGCAGCTCAACGCTCCCGGGACAGGGAGGTTGGAAGCAGTACTTC CASSSTLPGQGGWKQYF
NA TRBJ1-4 TRBV7-9 NA TGTGCCAGCAGCAAAAGCCTTATCGCCGGTGAAAAACTGTTTTTT CASSKSLIAGEKLFF
TRBD2 TRBJ2-4 TRBV6-2/TRBV6-3 NA TGTGCCAGCAGTTATTTATGGACTAGCGGGACCCAGGGGGCCAAAAACATTCAGTACTTC CASSYLWTSGTQGAKNIQYF
NA TRBJ1-1 TRBV7-2 NA TGTGCCAGCAGCTTGGTCAGGGGCGAGGGGTTTAACACTGAAGCTTTCTTT CASSLVRGEGFNTEAFF
TRBD1 TRBJ2-1 TRBV7-2 NA TGTGCCAGCAGCTTAGCGAACAGGGGTGGTGAGCAGTTCTTC CASSLANRGGEQFF
NA TRBJ1-2 TRBV5-6 NA TGTGCCAGCAGCTTGAATCAGGTCGTGGACTATGGCTACACCTTC CASSLNQVVDYGYTF
NA TRBJ1-3 TRBV10-3 NA TGTGCCATCAGTCCCCCGGAGTCACTTGGAAACACCATATATTTT CAISPPESLGNTIYF
NA TRBJ2-1 TRBV29-1 once TGCAGCGTTGAACGGGGGAGCCACAATGAGCAGTTCTTC CSVERGSHNEQFF
TRBD1 TRBJ2-7 TRBV10-2 NA TGCGCCAGCCGATCCGGACAGGGCATCGTCTACGAGCAGTACTTC CASRSGQGIVYEQYF